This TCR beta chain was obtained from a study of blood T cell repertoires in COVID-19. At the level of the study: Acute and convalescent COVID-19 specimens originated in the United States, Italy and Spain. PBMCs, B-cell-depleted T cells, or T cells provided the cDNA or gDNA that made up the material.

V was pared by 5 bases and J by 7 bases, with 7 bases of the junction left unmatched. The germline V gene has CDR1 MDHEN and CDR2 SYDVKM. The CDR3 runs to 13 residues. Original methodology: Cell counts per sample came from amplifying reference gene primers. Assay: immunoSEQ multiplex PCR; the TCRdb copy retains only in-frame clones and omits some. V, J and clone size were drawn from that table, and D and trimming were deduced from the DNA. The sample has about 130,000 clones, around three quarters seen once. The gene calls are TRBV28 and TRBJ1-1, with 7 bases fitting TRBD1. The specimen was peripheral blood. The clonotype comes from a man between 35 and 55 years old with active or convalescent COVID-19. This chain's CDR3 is CASSLHRGGEAFF. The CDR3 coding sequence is TGTGCCAGCAGTCTTCACAGGGGAGGTGAAGCTTTCTTT.